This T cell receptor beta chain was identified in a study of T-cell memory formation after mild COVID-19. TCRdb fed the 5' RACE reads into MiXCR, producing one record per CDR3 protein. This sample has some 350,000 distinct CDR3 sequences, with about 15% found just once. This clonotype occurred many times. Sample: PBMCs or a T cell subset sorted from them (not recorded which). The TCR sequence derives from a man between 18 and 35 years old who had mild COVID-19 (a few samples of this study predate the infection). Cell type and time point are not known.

The CDR3 DNA is TGTGCTAGCCTTCAGGGGAATTCCTACGAGCAGTACTTC. Translating gives CASLQGNSYEQYF. The chain carries TRBV12-5 and TRBJ2-7, with D possibly TRBD1 on 6 matching bases. The CDR3 length is 13 residues. Germline V gene sequence: CDR1 LGHNT, CDR2 FRNRAP. V lost 9 bases to trimming and J lost 1 base, with 13 bases between them.